This record looks at one T cell receptor (beta chain) sequence and its context. This may be a read error: a much more frequent sequence differs by one nucleotide. The sample belongs to a study of blood T cells in healthy people across ages. Background on the study: The capture of about one barcoded beta molecule per two T cells was achieved by template switching.

Through a sample-barcoded 5' primer and a J-beta primer mix, a second PCR was run for roughly 7 to 12 cycles. Each CDR3 protein gets one entry after TCRdb re-called the 5' RACE reads with MiXCR. The profile covers 550,000 to 650,000 distinct CDR3 sequences, with approximately 30% appearing a single time and approximately 14% taken by the ten largest. Germline loops: CDR1 MNHEY, CDR2 SVGEGT. This CDR3 has 16 residues. The chain combines TRBV6-2 or TRBV6-3 with TRBJ2-7, with D perhaps matching TRBD2 (7 bases). The source is a woman of 80 years or more in good health. The sequenced material came from blood. The CDR3 coding sequence is TGTGCCAGCAGTTCCCGGCGGGGGCGGAGCTCCTGCGAGCAGTACTTC. The encoded protein is CASSSRRGRSSCEQYF.